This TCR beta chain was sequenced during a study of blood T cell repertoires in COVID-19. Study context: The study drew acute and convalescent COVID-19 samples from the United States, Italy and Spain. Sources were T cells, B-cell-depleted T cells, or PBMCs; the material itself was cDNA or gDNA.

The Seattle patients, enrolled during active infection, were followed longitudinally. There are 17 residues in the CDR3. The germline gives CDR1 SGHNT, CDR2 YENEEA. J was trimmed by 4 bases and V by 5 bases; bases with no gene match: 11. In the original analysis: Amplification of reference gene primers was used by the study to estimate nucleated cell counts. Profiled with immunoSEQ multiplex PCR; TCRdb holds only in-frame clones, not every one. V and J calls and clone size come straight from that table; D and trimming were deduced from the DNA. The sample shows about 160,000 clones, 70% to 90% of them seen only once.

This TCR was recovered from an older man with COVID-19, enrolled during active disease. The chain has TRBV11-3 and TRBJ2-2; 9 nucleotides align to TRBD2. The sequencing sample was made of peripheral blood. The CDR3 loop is CASSRKAGGAGTGELFF. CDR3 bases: TGTGCCAGCAGCCGGAAAGCGGGGGGCGCGGGCACCGGGGAGCTGTTTTTT.